The 2 T cell receptor beta chains reported below all come from one sample, sequenced in a study of T cell responses to AZD1222 COVID-19 vaccine. The table came from immunoSEQ multiplex PCR; TCRdb's copy has only in-frame clones and leaves some out. The sample lists around 100,000 clones; about 88% were seen once. The sample here was peripheral blood, taken on day 0 of AZD1222 vaccination. These receptors were taken from an adult in good health.

The V and J genes are TRBV10-3 and TRBJ2-1, with TRBD2 matching over 10 bases. J gave up 6 bases and V 8 bases, and 13 bases lay outside the gene matches. Germline V CDR1 and CDR2: ENHRY, SYGVKD. This CDR3 has 16 residues. Here the CDR3 reads CAILKSSGSSPNEQFF. CDR3 DNA: TGTGCCATCTTGAAATCTAGCGGGAGTTCCCCCAATGAGCAGTTCTTC.

This chain connects TRBV10-3 to TRBJ1-1, with D perhaps matching TRBD1 (5 bases). The CDR3 spans 13 residues. Between the trimmed V and J ends, which lost 6 bases and 3 bases, there was a span of 11 bases. In germline, CDR1 is ENHRY, CDR2 SYGVKD. The CDR3 bases are TGTGCCATCAGGGCTACGGGGGACACTGAAGCTTTCTTT. This gives the protein CAIRATGDTEAFF.